This entry features one T cell receptor (beta chain) sequence. The clone's antigen remains unknown. No clone much larger than this one lies a single base away; base qualities are absent. The treatment or condition label on this specimen signifies: suppressive antiretroviral therapy. As a nonspecific positive control representing the CD4+ T cell repertoire, cells were stimulated with anti-CD3/anti-CD28 magnetic beads. Responding CD4+ T cells were sorted on the basis of upregulation of both CD40 ligand and CD69. Participants were HIV-1-infected adults who started suppressive ART during chronic infection. Participants had undetectable plasma HIV-1 RNA below 50 copies/mL for at least 4 years. To be included, a participant needed positive CMV serology and a CD4+ T cell count above 400 cells/uL. Before stimulation, PBMCs were isolated using density centrifugation and depleted of CD8+ T cells. For 18 hours, CD8-depleted PBMCs were stimulated with anti-CD28/CD49d costimulation, a CD40-blocking antibody, and enfuvirtide, which was added to prevent new infections. Cell sorting was performed on a Beckman Coulter MoFlo Legacy or XDP sorter, and dead cells were excluded with propidium iodide. For samples with more than one million cells, genomic DNA was extracted with the QIAamp DNA Mini Kit, and for all other samples the Quick-DNA Microprep Kit was used.

This record belongs to a study of persistence of HIV-infected CD4 T cells (dated by TCRdb to 2020 to 2022). Notes on the research overall: The median time participants had been on suppressive ART was about eight years. The TCR cluster analysis across participants included eight or nine participants for CMV and roughly 7 participants for Gag. Apart from a couple of participants who underwent leukapheresis at a single time point, peripheral blood samples of up to roughly 180 mL were collected from participants at multiple time points. Anti-CD3/anti-CD28 stimulation activated a higher proportion of cells, with a lower memory fraction, than antigen stimulation. TCRbeta sequencing assessed the clonality of all cells in each sorted population, while proviral sequencing assessed the clonality of infected cells. The study isolated CMV- and HIV-1 Gag-responding CD4+ T cells from ART-treated individuals to examine antigen-driven clonal expansion of HIV-1-infected cells. Here is what the overall study found, with its caveats: Within the same sorted populations, TCR oligoclonality correlated with proviral oligoclonality. The study involved few individuals and tested only a limited range of antigens. Bulk TCR analyses could not be restricted to the rare CMV-responding cells that actually carried HIV-1 proviruses. TCRbeta richness in CMV- and Gag-responding cells was significantly lower than in anti-CD3/anti-CD28-responding cells; CMV-responding cells had higher oligoclonality than CD3/CD28-stimulated and Gag-responding cells. Enrichment of degenerate expanded CDR3beta sequences was found in antigen-responding cells, suggesting convergent selection of CD4+ responses to CMV and Gag.

The immunoSEQ hsTCRB assay version 4, run in survey mode, was used to sequence TCRbeta repertoires from genomic DNA. For TCRbeta sequencing, genomic DNA was diluted to 9.5 to 10 ng/uL, and up to 1 ug was used per sample. The study's processing was this. TCRbeta data analysis was done in ImmunoSeq Analyzer 3.0, and diversity was calculated on productive nucleotide rearrangements. Using the Immunarch R package, the improved Chao index served to estimate lower-bound TCR diversity and the Gini coefficient served to estimate clonality. When different nucleotide rearrangements encoded the same CDR3beta amino acid sequence, each rearrangement was treated as a distinct clonotype. Differential abundance analysis identified TCRbeta sequences significantly enriched in antigen-responding cells relative to anti-CD3/anti-CD28-activated cells. GLIPH2 clustered TCRs by predicted peptide-MHC specificity, both within individual participants and across merged participant data sets. TCRdb's version of the immuneACCESS table is confined to in-frame rearrangements and falls short of the full clone set. An unresolved V gene accounts for under half of the shortfall where checked; the remainder is of unknown origin. Clone size and V and J calls were adopted from that table, with D and trimming inferred from the DNA. For this sample there are around 45,000 clones; roughly 92% appear just once. The ten largest account for about 1.8% of the sample.

The trim is 4 bases for V and 5 bases for J, with a gap of 6 bases between the germline ends. The CDR3 has 12 amino acids, counting the end cysteine and phenylalanine. CDR3 DNA is the only sequence kept; it has 36 bases, read in frame from the first base. Per the germline V gene, SGHDT is the CDR1 and YYEEEE is the CDR2. The sequence was collected from an adult man with HIV who was CMV-seropositive. The sequencing here drew on CD4+ T cells sorted from PBMCs after approximately 20-hour stimulation, taken from a patient who received antiretroviral therapy. The cell subset or site label corresponds to: CD40L+CD69+ CD4 T cells responding to anti-CD3/anti-CD28 beads, representing the overall repertoire. The receptor chain draws on TRBV5-6 and TRBJ1-4, with the identity of the D gene unclear. The CDR3 protein: CASSGPNEKLFF. The base sequence is TGTGCCAGCAGCGGGCCCAATGAAAAACTGTTTTTT.